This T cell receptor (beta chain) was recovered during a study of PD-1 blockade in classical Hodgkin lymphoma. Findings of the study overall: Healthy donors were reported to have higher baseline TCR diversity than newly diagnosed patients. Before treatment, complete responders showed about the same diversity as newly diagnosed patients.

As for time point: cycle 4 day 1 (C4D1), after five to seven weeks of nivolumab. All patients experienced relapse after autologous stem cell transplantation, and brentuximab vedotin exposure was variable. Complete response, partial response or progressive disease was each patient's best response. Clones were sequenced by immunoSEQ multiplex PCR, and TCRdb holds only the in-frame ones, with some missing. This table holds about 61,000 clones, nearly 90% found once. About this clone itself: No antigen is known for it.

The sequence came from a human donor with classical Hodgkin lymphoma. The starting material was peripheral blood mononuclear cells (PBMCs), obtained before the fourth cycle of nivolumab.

The CDR3 sequence is CASSGGTGGQETQYF. DNA of the CDR3: TGTGCCAGCAGTGGAGGGACAGGGGGCCAAGAGACCCAGTACTTC. The chain uses TRBV2 and TRBJ2-5; 11 bases align to TRBD1. CDR1 is SNHLY, CDR2 FYNNEI, per germline. The CDR3 length is 15 residues. J lost 1 base, V lost 4 bases, and 2 bases had no gene match.